This T cell receptor beta chain was captured in a study of cytomegalovirus exposure and HLA in healthy donors. Regarding the study as a whole: Altogether, 150 to 200 TCR beta chains were recorded as cytomegalovirus-associated. Rarity marked most TCR sequences, yet some public TCRs occurred in many donors. Reportedly, cytomegalovirus status was diagnosed with high sensitivity and specificity. In a later analysis, first-cohort TCR clusters were found to tend to co-occur in the 120 validation repertoires.

TCRdb's copy holds only in-frame clones and misses some; the assay was immunoSEQ multiplex PCR. The sample includes tens of thousands of clones, roughly 90% of them seen just once. Concerning this clone itself: Its antigen remains unknown.

Germline CDR1 is SGHRS and CDR2 is YFSETQ. The CDR3 runs to 15 residues. V was shortened by 1 base and J by 3 bases, with 13 bases between the two germline ends. This rearrangement joins TRBV5-1 to TRBJ1-2; weak D call: TRBD1 (5 bases). This receptor was taken from a woman aged 18 to 35 in good health and CMV-seropositive. Sample: PBMCs. For the CDR3, the DNA is TGCGCCAGCAGCTTGAGGGGTCCAGTCGACTATGGCTACACCTTC. It is translated as CASSLRGPVDYGYTF.